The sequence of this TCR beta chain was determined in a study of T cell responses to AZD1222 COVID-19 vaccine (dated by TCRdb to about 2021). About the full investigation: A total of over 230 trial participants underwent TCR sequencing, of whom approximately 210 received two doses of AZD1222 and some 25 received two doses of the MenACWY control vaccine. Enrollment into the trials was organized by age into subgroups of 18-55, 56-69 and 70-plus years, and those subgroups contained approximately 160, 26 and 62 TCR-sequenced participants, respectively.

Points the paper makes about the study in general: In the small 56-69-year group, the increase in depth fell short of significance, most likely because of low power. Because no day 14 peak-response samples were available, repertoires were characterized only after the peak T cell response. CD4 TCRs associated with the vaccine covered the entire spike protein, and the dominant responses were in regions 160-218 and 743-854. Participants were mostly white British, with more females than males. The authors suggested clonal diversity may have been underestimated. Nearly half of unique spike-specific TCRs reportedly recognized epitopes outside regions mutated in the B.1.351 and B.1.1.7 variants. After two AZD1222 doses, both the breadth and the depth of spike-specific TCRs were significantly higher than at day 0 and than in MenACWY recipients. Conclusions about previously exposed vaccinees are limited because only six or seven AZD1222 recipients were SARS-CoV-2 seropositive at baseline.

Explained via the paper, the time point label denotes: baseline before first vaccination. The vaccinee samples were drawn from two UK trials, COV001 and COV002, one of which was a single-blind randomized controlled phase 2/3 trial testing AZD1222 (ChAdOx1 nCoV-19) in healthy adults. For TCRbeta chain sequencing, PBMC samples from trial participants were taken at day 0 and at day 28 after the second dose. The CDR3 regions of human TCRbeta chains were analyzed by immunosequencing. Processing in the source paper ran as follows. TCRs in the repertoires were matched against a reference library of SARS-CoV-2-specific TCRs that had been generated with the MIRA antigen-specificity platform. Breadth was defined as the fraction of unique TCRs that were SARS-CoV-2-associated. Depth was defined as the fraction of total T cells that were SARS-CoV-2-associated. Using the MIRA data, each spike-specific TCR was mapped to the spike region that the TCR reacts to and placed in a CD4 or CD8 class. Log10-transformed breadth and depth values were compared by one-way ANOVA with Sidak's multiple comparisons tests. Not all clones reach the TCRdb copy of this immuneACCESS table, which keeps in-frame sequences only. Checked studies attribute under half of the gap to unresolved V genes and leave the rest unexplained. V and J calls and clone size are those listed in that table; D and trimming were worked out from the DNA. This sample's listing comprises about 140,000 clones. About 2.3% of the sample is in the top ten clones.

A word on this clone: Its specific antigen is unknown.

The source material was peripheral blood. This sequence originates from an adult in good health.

The CDR3 amino acid sequence is: CASSLAGTVNEQFF. The nucleotides are TGTGCCAGCAGTCTCGCCGGGACTGTCAATGAGCAGTTCTTC. The rearranged chain carries TRBV7-9 and TRBJ2-1, and the D gene may be TRBD2, 6 bases matching. Including cysteine and phenylalanine, the CDR3 has 14 amino acids. Only the CDR3 DNA stays, 42 bases, in frame from base 1. The germline V gene (reference sequence) provides CDR1 SEHNR and CDR2 FQNEAQ. Trimming takes 6 bases from V and 6 bases from J, and the germline ends sit 15 bases apart.